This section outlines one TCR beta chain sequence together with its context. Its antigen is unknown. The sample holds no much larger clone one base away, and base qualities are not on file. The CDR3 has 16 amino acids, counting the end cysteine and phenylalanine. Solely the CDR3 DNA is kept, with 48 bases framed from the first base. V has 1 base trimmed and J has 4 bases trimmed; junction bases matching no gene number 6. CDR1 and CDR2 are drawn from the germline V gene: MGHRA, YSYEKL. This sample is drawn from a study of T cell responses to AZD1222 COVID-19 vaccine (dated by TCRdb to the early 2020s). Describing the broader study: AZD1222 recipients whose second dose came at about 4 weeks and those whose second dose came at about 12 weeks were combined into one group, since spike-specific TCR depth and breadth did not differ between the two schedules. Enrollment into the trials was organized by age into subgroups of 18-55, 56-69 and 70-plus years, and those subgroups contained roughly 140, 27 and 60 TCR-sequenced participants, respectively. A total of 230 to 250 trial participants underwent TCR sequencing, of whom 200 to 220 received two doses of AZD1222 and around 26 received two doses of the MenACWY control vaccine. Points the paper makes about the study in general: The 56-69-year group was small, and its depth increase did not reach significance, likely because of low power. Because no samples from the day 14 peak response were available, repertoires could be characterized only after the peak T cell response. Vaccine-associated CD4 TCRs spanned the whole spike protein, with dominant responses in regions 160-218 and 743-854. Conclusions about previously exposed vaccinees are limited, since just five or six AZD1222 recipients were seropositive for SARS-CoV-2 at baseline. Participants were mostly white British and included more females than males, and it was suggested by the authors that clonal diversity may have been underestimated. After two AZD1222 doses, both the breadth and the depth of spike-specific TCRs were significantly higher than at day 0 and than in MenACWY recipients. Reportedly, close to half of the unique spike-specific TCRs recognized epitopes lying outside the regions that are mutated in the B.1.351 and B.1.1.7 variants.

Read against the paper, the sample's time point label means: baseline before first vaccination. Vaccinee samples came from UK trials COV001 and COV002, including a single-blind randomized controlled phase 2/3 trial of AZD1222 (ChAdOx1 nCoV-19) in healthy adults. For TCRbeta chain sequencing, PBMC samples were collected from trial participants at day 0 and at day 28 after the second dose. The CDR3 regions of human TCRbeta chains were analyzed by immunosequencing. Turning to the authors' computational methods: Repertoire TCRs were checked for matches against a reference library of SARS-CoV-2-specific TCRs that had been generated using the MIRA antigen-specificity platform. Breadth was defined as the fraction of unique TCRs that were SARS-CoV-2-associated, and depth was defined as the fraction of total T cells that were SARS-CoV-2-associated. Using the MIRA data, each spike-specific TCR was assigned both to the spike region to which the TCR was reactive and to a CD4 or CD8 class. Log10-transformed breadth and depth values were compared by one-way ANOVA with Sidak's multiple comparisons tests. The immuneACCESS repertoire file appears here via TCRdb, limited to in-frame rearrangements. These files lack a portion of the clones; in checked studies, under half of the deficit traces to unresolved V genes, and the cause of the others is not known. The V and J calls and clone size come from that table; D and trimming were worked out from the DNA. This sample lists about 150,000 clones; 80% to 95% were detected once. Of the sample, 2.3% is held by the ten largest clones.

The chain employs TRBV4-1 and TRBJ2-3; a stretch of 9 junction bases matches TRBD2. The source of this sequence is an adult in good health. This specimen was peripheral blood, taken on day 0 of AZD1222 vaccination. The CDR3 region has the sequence CASSQGVSGSADTQYF. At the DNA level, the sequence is TGCGCCAGCAGCCAAGGTGTTAGCGGGAGTGCAGATACGCAGTATTTT.